The table lists the clone carrying this TCR beta chain with a count of one. The source of the sample is a study of blood T cell repertoires in COVID-19. Study-wide background: There were acute and convalescent COVID-19 samples, and they came from the United States, Italy and Spain. Sample material is recorded as cDNA or gDNA derived from T cells, B-cell-depleted T cells, or PBMCs.

The method was immunoSEQ multiplex PCR; TCRdb's version includes in-frame clones alone and lacks a portion of them. The data show around 86,000 clones, with about 89% seen just once and 7.4% held by the top ten. CDR1 is LGHDT, CDR2 YNNKEL, per germline (reference sequence). V was shortened by 3 bases and J by 0 bases, with 11 bases between the two germline ends. CDR3 length: 15 amino acids. This receptor was taken from a human donor with acute or convalescent COVID-19. The donor label of this sample is uncertain. Sequenced material: peripheral blood. The chain combines TRBV3-1 (or the pseudogene TRBV3-2) with TRBJ1-1, with D possibly matching TRBD1 (6 bases). CDR3 sequence (DNA): TGTGCCAGCAGCCATGAGGGGGATATGAACACTGAAGCTTTCTTT. Its translation is CASSHEGDMNTEAFF.